What follows is one TCR beta chain and its context. Its matching antigen is unknown. These data are taken from a study of CD8+CD57+ T cells in acquired aplastic anemia. Profiling of TCR beta VDJ combinations and CDR3 sequences used genomic DNA as template. TCRdb reanalysed the reads using MiXCR and keeps one entry per CDR3 protein. The sample records roughly 180,000 distinct CDR3 sequences, about 50% being singletons. Study-level results: A set of 25 to 30 CD8+ CDR3 sequences was shared between patients and controls, and these sequences appeared highly expressed in patients.

CD8+CD57+ cell expansion had been shown by flow cytometry in patients chosen for sequencing. The CDR3 sequence is 14 residues long. The germline gives CDR1 SGDLS, CDR2 YYNGEE. Trimming took off 0 bases at V and 4 bases at J, with 8 bases between the two ends. The sequence derives from a human donor with aplastic anemia. Sequencing was done on a sample of sorted CD4+, CD8+, or CD8+CD57+ T cells (not recorded which) from PBMCs. V gene TRBV9 combines with J gene TRBJ1-3; D gene uncertain. The CDR3 loop is CASSVDQLGNTIYF. The CDR3 nucleotides are TGTGCCAGCAGCGTAGACCAGCTCGGAAACACCATATATTTT.